This T cell receptor (beta chain) was identified in a study of response to subunit inactivated influenza vaccine. TCRdb passed the RT-PCR reads through MiXCR, listing each CDR3 protein once. This sample has just over 300,000 distinct CDR3 sequences; about 20% occur once, and the top ten carry 9% to 12%. CDR3 size: 15 residues. V dropped 6 bases and J dropped 7; count of bases not matched to a gene: 9. Per the germline V gene, CDR1 is WNHNN and CDR2 is SYGVQD (reference sequence). This clonotype was recorded a few times. The source material was PBMCs from blood, sampled around 22 months after vaccination. The V and J genes are TRBV10-1 and TRBJ1-6; 7 nucleotides match TRBD1. The receptor was derived from a man aged 45 to 75 who received an inactivated influenza vaccine. The CDR3 loop reads CASSTGQPTNSPLHF. CDR3 sequence (DNA): TGCGCCAGCAGCACGGGACAGCCGACCAATTCACCCCTCCACTTT.